This TCR beta chain derives from a study of blood T cell repertoires in COVID-19. Germline loops: CDR1 SGDLS, CDR2 YYNGEE. The V gene lost 0 bases and the J gene lost 7 bases, with 10 bases spanning the gap. The CDR3 consists of 14 residues. Method: immunoSEQ multiplex PCR; TCRdb's copy keeps in-frame clones and lacks some. The repertoire holds about 200,000 clones, with just over 85% as singletons. This sequence joins TRBV9 and TRBJ1-4; perhaps TRBD1 as D (5 bases). The sequence was obtained from a woman aged 40-49 years with acute COVID-19. The sequenced sample consisted of PBMCs or T cells enriched from blood (not recorded which). The CDR3 loop reads CASSVAGAGEKLFF. The CDR3 DNA sequence: TGTGCCAGCAGCGTAGCTGGGGCTGGTGAAAAACTGTTTTTT.